These T cell receptor beta chains were read from a single sample in a study of blood T cell repertoires in COVID-19. Only in-frame clones appear in the TCRdb table, and some are missing; sequencing was by immunoSEQ multiplex PCR. The sample consists of about 200,000 clones, 75% to 95% of them appearing once. Sequencing was carried out using peripheral blood. These receptors originate from a man aged 50 to 59 with acute or convalescent COVID-19. Both conserved end residues are part of each CDR3. D genes are given only for firm matches. Only some rows state a clone size, as once, few, many or a class for expanded clones.

D | size | J | V | DNA | CDR3
TRBD1 | NA | TRBJ1-6 | TRBV27 | TGTGCCAGCCGTGAGGACAGGCTTAATTCACCCCTCCACTTT | CASREDRLNSPLHF
NA | NA | TRBJ1-4 | TRBV6-6 | TGTGCCAGCATCGATAGTGAAAAACTGTTTTTT | CASIDSEKLFF
NA | NA | TRBJ1-5 | TRBV28 | TGTGCCAGCTCCCTGGCGGATCAGCCCCAGCATTTT | CASSLADQPQHF
TRBD1 | NA | TRBJ1-2 | TRBV28 | TGTGCCAGCAGTTTACAGAGACAGGGGGGTGGCTACACCTTC | CASSLQRQGGGYTF
NA | once | TRBJ1-5 | TRBV2 | TGTGCCAGCAAAGGTCAAGGGGGAGCCCAGCATTTT | CASKGQGGAQHF
NA | NA | TRBJ1-6 | TRBV27 | TGTGCCAGCAGTACTAATAATTCACCCCTCCACTTT | CASSTNNSPLHF
TRBD2 | NA | TRBJ2-1 | TRBV5-4 | TGTGCCAGCTTCCGGCTAGCGGGGATTGACAATGAGCAGTTCTTC | CASFRLAGIDNEQFF
NA | NA | TRBJ2-1 | TRBV15 | TGTGCCACCAGCAGAGAAAGCGGGCCATACAATGAGCAGTTCTTC | CATSRESGPYNEQFF
NA | NA | TRBJ2-7 | TRBV6-2/TRBV6-3 | TGTGCCAGCAGTCCCTCTGGCGGGACCAACTACGAGCAGTACTTC | CASSPSGGTNYEQYF
TRBD1 | NA | TRBJ1-5 | TRBV27 | TGTGCCAGCAGTTTGGGCCCGGGACAGGGGGGTCAGCCCCAGCATTTT | CASSLGPGQGGQPQHF
NA | NA | TRBJ1-2 | TRBV11-2 | TGTGCCAGCAGCTTAGTGCCGGGAGTTGACTATGGCTACACCTTC | CASSLVPGVDYGYTF
NA | NA | TRBJ1-3 | TRBV7-9 | TGTGCCAGCAGCTTAGACTGGACAGACCTTGGAAACACCATATATTTT | CASSLDWTDLGNTIYF
NA | NA | TRBJ1-5 | TRBV19 | TGTGCCAGTAGTCGGACAGCTTTCAATCAGCCCCAGCATTTT | CASSRTAFNQPQHF
TRBD2 | NA | TRBJ2-3 | TRBV18 | TGTGCCAGCTCATCGGGACTAGCGGGATTAGATACGCAGTATTTT | CASSSGLAGLDTQYF
NA | once | TRBJ2-7 | TRBV19 | TGTGCCAGTAGTGTACAGGACACCTGGTCCTACGAGCAGTACTTC | CASSVQDTWSYEQYF
NA | NA | TRBJ2-7 | TRBV9 | TGTGCCAGCAGCGTAGAGGCGGGAAGCTCCTACGAGCAGTACTTC | CASSVEAGSSYEQYF
NA | NA | TRBJ2-1 | TRBV21-1 | TGTGCCAGCAAAGACAGGACGAGGGGCAATGAGCAGTTCTTC | CASKDRTRGNEQFF
NA | few | TRBJ1-1 | TRBV28 | TGTGCCAGCAGTGGCCATGCGGGGGCGGACACTGAAGCTTTCTTT | CASSGHAGADTEAFF
NA | NA | TRBJ1-2 | TRBV28 | TGTGCCAGCAGTCCCAAGGGGGGGCGGCTTGGCTACACCTTC | CASSPKGGRLGYTF
NA | NA | TRBJ1-6 | TRBV3-1/TRBV3-2 | TGTGCCAGCAGCCGGGAAGGGGCGATCTCCTATAATTCACCCCTCCACTTT | CASSREGAISYNSPLHF
NA | NA | TRBJ1-2 | TRBV5-6 | TGTGCCAGCAGCTTGGGACAGTCTTATGGCTACACCTTC | CASSLGQSYGYTF
TRBD2 | NA | TRBJ2-1 | TRBV7-3 | TGTGCCAGCAGCTTAACCGGGACTAGCTTACGTGAGCAGTTCTTC | CASSLTGTSLREQFF
NA | NA | TRBJ2-3 | TRBV13 | TGTGCCAGCAGCCCCACTTCAGTCTGGAGAACAGATACGCAGTATTTT | CASSPTSVWRTDTQYF
NA | NA | TRBJ1-1 | TRBV6-5 | TGTGCCAGCAGCCCCCAGGGTCGTGAAGCTTTCTTT | CASSPQGREAFF
NA | NA | TRBJ2-1 | TRBV7-3 | NA | CASSQNVGSGNPRTFF
NA | NA | TRBJ1-4 | TRBV7-5 | TGTGTCAGAAGCTTAGGGGGACCGGGAGGGGAAAAACTGTTTTTT | CVRSLGGPGGEKLFF
NA | NA | TRBJ2-2 | TRBV11-3 | TGTGCCAGCAGCTCTCCCGCCGGGGAGCTGTTTTTT | CASSSPAGELFF
NA | NA | TRBJ1-3 | TRBV9 | TGTGCCAGCAGCGTAGATGGTAGTAGCTCTGGAAACACCATATATTTT | CASSVDGSSSGNTIYF
TRBD1 | few | TRBJ1-1 | TRBV28 | TGTGCCAGCAGTTCACAGGGGGCGAACACTGAAGCTTTCTTT | CASSSQGANTEAFF
NA | NA | TRBJ2-7 | TRBV27 | TGTGCCAGCAGTGCCCCGGGACTGGGGCACGAGCAGTACTTC | CASSAPGLGHEQYF
NA | NA | TRBJ2-2 | TRBV13 | TGTGCCAGCAGCTTCCAACAGAACACCGGGGAGCTGTTTTTT | CASSFQQNTGELFF
TRBD1 | once | TRBJ2-2 | TRBV7-9 | TGTGCCAGCAGCCACGGACAGGGGAACACCGGGGAGCTGTTTTTT | CASSHGQGNTGELFF
NA | NA | TRBJ1-3 | TRBV12-3/TRBV12-4 | TGTGCCAGCAGTTTGGGGGACTTATATACCATATATTTT | CASSLGDLYTIYF
TRBD1 | NA | TRBJ1-5 | TRBV2 | TGTGCCAGCACCGGGACAGTAAATCAGCCCCAGCATTTT | CASTGTVNQPQHF
TRBD1 | NA | TRBJ2-7 | TRBV6-5 | TGTGCCAGCAGTTACGGACAGGGTGCGGAGTACGAGCAGTACTTC | CASSYGQGAEYEQYF